This T cell receptor (beta chain) was identified during a study of blood T cell repertoires in COVID-19. Study as a whole: Sites across the United States, Italy and Spain contributed samples from acute and convalescent COVID-19. In each case, the material was cDNA or gDNA derived from T cells, B-cell-depleted T cells, or PBMCs.

Original processing notes: Estimation of nucleated cell counts relied on the amplification of reference gene primers. Libraries were prepared by immunoSEQ multiplex PCR; TCRdb keeps only in-frame clonotypes and omits some of them. The DNA gave D and trimming, while V, J and clone size come from that table. Here the sample spans about 150,000 clones, 76% being singletons. Germline loops: CDR1 SGHRS, CDR2 YFSETQ. The CDR3 spans 18 residues. J was trimmed by 2 bases and V by 0 bases; bases with no gene match: 11. Sequencing was performed on peripheral blood. The chain combines TRBV5-1 with TRBJ2-3; TRBD2 aligns across 8 bases. The receptor was derived from a woman aged 80 or over with acute or convalescent COVID-19. The CDR3 nucleotides are TGCGCCAGCAGCTTGGTCAGCGGGAGCGTGCTCGCCACAGATACGCAGTATTTT. It specifies CASSLVSGSVLATDTQYF.